Sequencing of this T cell receptor beta chain was carried out in a study of identical twins. Each CDR3 protein gets one entry after TCRdb re-called the 5' RACE reads with MiXCR. Among 450,000 to 600,000 distinct CDR3 sequences, about a fifth were seen once, and the ten largest hold approximately 0.52%. A few counts support this clonotype. The antigen remains undetermined. The V and J ends lost 5 bases and 1 base, in that order; junction bases with no gene match: 9. The CDR3 extends over 16 amino acids. Regarding the study as a whole: The study found that models underestimated out-of-frame TCR alpha sharing in monozygotic twins. Insertion counts were lower in abundant cord blood beta clonotypes, a trend that memory repertoires did not show. Researchers reported weaker excess twin sharing in beta out-of-frame sequences.

The same sample was also used in a study of yellow fever vaccine responses in identical twins. This second study notes: The authors reported partly convergent, partly personalized vaccine responses in identical twins.

The sample was CD4+ T cells sorted from blood. The chain has TRBV12-3 or TRBV12-4 and TRBJ2-5; 8 positions match TRBD2. The sequence was collected from a woman between 18 and 30 years old in good health. The DNA for the CDR3 is TGTGCCAGCAGTCTCGGGATAGCGGGGCGCCAAGAGACCCAGTACTTC. It codes for CASSLGIAGRQETQYF.